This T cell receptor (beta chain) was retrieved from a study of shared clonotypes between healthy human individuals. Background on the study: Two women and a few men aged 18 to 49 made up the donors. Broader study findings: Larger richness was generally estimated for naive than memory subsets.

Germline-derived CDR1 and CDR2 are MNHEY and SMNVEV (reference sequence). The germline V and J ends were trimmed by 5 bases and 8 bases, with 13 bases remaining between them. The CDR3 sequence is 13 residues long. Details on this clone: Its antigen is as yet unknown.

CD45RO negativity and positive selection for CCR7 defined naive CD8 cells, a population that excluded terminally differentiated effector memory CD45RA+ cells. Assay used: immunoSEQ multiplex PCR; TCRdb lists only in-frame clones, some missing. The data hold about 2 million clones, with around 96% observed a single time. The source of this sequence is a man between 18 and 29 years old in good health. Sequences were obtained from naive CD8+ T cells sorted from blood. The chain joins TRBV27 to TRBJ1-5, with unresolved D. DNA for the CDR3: TGTGCCAGCAGTGGGTTTGGCATTGAGCCCCAGCATTTT. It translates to CASSGFGIEPQHF.